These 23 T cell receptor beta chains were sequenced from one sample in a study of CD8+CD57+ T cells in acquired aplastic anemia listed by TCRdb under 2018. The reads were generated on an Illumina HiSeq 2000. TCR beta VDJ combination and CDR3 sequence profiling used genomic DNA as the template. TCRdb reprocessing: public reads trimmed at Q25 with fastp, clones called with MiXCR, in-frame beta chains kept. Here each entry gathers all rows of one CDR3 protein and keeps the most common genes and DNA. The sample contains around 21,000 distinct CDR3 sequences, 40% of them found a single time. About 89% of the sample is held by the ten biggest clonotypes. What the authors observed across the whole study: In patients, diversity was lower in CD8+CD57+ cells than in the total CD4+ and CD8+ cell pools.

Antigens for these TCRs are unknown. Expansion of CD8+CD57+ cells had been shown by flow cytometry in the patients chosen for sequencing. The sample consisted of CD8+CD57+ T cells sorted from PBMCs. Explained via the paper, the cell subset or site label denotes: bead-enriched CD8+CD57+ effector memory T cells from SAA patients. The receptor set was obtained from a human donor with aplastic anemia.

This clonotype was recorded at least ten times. The CDR3 region is CASSELGGSYNEQFF. Here the CDR3 DNA reads TGTGCCAGCAGTGAACTAGGGGGCTCCTACAATGAGCAGTTCTTC. The chain employs TRBV6-1 and TRBJ2-1; TRBD1 might be the D (6 bases). Germline-derived CDR1 and CDR2 are MNHNS and SASEGT. This CDR3 spans 15 amino acids. V dropped 2 bases and J dropped 0 bases, with 8 bases sitting between them.

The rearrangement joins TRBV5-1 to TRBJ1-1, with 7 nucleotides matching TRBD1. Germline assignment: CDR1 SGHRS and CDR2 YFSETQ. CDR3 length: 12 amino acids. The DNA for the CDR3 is TGCGGCACCAGAAACGTACAGGGGAGCGCTTTCTTT. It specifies CGTRNVQGSAFF.

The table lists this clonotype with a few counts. CDR3 amino acids: CSARNMGQGHNQPQHF. In DNA form, the CDR3 reads TGCAGTGCTAGAAATATGGGACAGGGTCACAATCAGCCCCAGCATTTT. The genes are TRBV20-1 and TRBJ1-5; 9 nucleotides agree with TRBD1. In germline, CDR1 is DFQATT, CDR2 SNEGSKA (reference sequence). The CDR3 totals 16 residues. V dropped 2 bases and J dropped 3; count of bases not matched to a gene: 8.

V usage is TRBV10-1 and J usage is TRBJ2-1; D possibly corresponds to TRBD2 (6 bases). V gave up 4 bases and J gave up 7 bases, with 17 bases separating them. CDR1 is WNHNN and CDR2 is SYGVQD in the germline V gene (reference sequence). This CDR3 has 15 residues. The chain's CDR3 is CASSGSSGLGNEQFF. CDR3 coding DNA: TGCGCCAGCAGTGGGTCTTCGGGACTGGGGAATGAGCAGTTCTTC.

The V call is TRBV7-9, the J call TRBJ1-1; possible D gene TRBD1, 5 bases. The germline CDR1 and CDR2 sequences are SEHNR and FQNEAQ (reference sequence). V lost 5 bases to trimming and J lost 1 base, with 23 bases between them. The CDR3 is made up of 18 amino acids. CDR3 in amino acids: CASSLQSGTAFENTEAFF. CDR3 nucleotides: TGTGCCAGCAGCCTACAATCCGGGACTGCTTTCGAGAACACTGAAGCTTTCTTT.

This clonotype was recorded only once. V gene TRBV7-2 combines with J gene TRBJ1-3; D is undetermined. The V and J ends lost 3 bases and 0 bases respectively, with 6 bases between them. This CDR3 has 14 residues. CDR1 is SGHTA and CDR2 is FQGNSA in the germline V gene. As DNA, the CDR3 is TGTGCCAGCAGCTTCCGGAGCTCTGGAAACACCATATATTTT. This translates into CASSFRSSGNTIYF.

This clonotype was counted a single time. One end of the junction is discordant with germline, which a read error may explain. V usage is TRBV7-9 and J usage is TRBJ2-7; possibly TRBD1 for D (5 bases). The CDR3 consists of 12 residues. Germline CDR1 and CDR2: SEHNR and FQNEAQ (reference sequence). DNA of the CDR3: TGTGCCAGCAGCCTCGGACATCGCGAGCAGCACTTC. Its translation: CASSLGHREQHF. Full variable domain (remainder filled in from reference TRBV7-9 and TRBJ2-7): DTGVSQNPRHKITKRGQNVTFRCDPISEHNRLYWYRQTLGQGPEFLTYFQNEAQLEKSRLLSDRFSAERPKGSFSTLEIQRTEQGDSAMYLCASSLGHREQHFGPGTRLTVT.

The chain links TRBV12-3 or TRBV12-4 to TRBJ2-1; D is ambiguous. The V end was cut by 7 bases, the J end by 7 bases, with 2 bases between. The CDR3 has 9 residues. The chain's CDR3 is CASTNEQFF. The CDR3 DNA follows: TGTGCCAGCACTAATGAGCAGTTCTTC.

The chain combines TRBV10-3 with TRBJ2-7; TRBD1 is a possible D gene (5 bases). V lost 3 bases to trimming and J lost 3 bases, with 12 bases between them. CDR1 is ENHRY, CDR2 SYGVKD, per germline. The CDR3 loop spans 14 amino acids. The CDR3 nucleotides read TGTGCCATCAGTGAAGACAGATCGGGCTACGAGCAGTACTTC. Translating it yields CAISEDRSGYEQYF.

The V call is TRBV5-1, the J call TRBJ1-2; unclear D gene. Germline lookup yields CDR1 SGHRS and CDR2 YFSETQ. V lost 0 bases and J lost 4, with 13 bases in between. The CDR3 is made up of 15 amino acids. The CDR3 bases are TGCGCCAGCAGCTTGGCAGACGGCAACATCTATGGCTACACCTTC. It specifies CASSLADGNIYGYTF.

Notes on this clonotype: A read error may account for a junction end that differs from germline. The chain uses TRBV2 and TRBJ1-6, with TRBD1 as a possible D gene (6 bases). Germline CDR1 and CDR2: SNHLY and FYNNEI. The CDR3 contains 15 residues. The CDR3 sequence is CASSDTGGAVGPLRF. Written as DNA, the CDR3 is TGTGCCAGCAGTGACACCGGGGGGGCTGTGGGGCCCCTCCGCTTT.

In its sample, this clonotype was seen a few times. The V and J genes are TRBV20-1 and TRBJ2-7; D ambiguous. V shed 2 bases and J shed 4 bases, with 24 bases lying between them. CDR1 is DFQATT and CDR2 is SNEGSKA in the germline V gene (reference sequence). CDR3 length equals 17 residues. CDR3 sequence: CSARKGYVEPTLYEQYF. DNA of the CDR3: TGCAGTGCTAGAAAAGGGTACGTTGAGCCCACCCTTTACGAGCAGTACTTC.

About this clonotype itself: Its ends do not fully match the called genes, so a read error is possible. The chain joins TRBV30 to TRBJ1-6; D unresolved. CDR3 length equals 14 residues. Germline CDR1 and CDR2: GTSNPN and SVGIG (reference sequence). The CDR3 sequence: CDWSSDVCSSDLHF. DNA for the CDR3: TGTGACTGGAGTTCAGACGTGTGCTCTTCCGATCTCCACTTT.

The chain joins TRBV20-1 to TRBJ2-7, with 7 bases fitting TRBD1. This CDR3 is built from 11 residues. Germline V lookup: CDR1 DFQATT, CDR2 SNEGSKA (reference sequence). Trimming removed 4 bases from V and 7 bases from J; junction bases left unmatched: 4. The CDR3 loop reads CSANTGAEQYF. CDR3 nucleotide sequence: TGCAGTGCTAATACAGGGGCTGAGCAGTACTTC.

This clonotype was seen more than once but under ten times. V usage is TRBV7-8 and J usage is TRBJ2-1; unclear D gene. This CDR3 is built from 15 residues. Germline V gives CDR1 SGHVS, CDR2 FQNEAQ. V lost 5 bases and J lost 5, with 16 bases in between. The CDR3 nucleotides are TGTGCCAGCAGCCCGACCTGGGCATCAAACAATGAGCAGTTCTTC. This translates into CASSPTWASNNEQFF.

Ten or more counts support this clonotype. The CDR3 DNA is TGTGCCATCAGTGATTATAGCGGAGAAGAGACCCAGTACTTC. Protein sequence: CAISDYSGEETQYF. The rearrangement uses TRBV10-3 and TRBJ2-5, with D perhaps TRBD2 (6 bases). The germline V gene has CDR1 ENHRY and CDR2 SYGVKD. CDR3 length: 14 amino acids. Deletions cut 3 bases from V and 3 bases from J, with 11 bases between.

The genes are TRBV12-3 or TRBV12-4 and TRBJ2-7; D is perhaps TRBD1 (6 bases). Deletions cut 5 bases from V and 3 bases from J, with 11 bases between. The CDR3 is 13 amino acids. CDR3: CASSQGQNYEQYF. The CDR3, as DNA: TGTGCCAGCAGTCAAGGACAGAACTACGAGCAGTACTTC.

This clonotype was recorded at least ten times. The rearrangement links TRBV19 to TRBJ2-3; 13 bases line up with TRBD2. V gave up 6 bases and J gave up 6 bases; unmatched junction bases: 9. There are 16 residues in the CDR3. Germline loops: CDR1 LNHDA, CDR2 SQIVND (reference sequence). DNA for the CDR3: TGTGCCAGTAGACCTACTAGCGGGGGGGCCAGGGATACGCAGTATTTT. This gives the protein CASRPTSGGARDTQYF.

This CDR3 is CSARGLAGHYEQYF. The CDR3 nucleotides are TGCAGTGCTAGAGGGCTAGCGGGGCACTACGAGCAGTACTTC. The V gene is TRBV20-1, the J gene TRBJ2-7, with 9 bases fitting TRBD2. The trim removed 1 base at V and 3 bases at J, leaving 4 bases unmatched. From germline, CDR1 is DFQATT and CDR2 SNEGSKA (reference sequence). This CDR3 is built from 14 residues.

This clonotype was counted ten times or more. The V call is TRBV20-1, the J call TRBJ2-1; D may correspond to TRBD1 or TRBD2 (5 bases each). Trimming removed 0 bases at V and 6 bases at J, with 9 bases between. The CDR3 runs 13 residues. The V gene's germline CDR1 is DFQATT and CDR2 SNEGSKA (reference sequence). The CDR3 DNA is TGCAGTGCTAGAGATGGGACCATCAATGAGCAGTTCTTC. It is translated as CSARDGTINEQFF.

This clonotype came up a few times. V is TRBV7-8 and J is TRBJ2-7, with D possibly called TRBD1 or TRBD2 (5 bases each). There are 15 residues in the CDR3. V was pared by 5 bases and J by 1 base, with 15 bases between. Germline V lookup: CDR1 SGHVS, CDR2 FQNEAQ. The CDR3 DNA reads TGTGCCAGCAGCCTCCAGCCCGGGGCTTCCTACGAGCAGTACGTC. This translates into CASSLQPGASYEQYV.

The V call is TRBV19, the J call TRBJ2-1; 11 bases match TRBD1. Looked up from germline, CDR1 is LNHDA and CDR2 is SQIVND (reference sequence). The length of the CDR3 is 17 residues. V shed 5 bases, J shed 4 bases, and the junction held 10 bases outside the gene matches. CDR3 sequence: CASSLILGQGAYNEQFF. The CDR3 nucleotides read TGTGCCAGTAGTTTGATCTTAGGACAGGGGGCTTACAATGAGCAGTTCTTC.

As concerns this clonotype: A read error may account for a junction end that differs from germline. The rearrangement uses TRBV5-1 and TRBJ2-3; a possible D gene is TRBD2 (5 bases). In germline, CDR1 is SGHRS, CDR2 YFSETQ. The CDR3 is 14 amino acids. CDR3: CAGSWASPTDTQYF. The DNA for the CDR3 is TGCGCCGGCAGCTGGGCTAGCCCCACAGATACGCAGTATTTT.